These T cell receptor beta chains were read from a single sample in a study of blood T cell repertoires in COVID-19. Some clones are missing from TCRdb's copy, which holds only in-frame ones; the method was immunoSEQ multiplex PCR. The sample has hundreds of thousands of clones; 70% to 90% are singletons. Sequenced sample: peripheral blood. The source of these receptors is a middle-aged woman who had recovered from COVID-19. CDR3s include the opening cysteine and the closing phenylalanine or tryptophan. D genes are given only for firm matches. Rows give clone size only sometimes, using once, few, many, or a class for an expanded clone.

CASSLGADYGYTF,TGTGCCAGCAGCTTAGGAGCGGACTATGGCTACACCTTC,-,-,TRBJ1-2,TRBV7-9
CASSERTGNQPQHF,TGTGCCAGCAGCGAACGGACAGGGAATCAGCCCCAGCATTTT,TRBD1,once,TRBJ1-5,TRBV3-1/TRBV3-2
CASSSTSGKGGEQFF,TGTGCCAGCAGCTCGACTAGCGGGAAGGGGGGTGAGCAGTTCTTC,TRBD2,-,TRBJ2-1,TRBV6-6
CASSPEVNEKLFF,TGTGCCAGCAGTCCTGAGGTTAATGAAAAACTGTTTTTT,-,-,TRBJ1-4,TRBV25-1
CASSQDGRKGGNQPQHF,TGTGCCAGCAGCCAAGACGGTCGTAAGGGAGGCAATCAGCCCCAGCATTTT,-,-,TRBJ1-5,TRBV3-1/TRBV3-2
CASSLGGLNNSPLHF,TGTGCCAGCAGCTTAGGCGGTCTCAATAATTCACCCCTCCACTTT,-,few,TRBJ1-6,TRBV7-6
CASSLVAAADLNTEAFF,TGTGCCAGCAGCTTAGTGGCGGCGGCCGATTTGAACACTGAAGCTTTCTTT,-,-,TRBJ1-1,TRBV7-6
CAWDRDWHQPQHF,TGTGCCTGGGACAGGGATTGGCATCAGCCCCAGCATTTT,TRBD1,few,TRBJ1-5,TRBV30
CASSEEAARPYEQYF,TGTGCCAGCAGTGAAGAGGCAGCGCGGCCCTACGAGCAGTACTTC,-,once,TRBJ2-7,TRBV2
CAWTGRGTDTQYF,TGTGCCTGGACCGGCAGGGGCACAGATACGCAGTATTTT,-,-,TRBJ2-3,TRBV30
CASSLDVREANYGYTF,TGCGCCAGCAGCTTGGATGTGAGGGAAGCTAACTATGGCTACACCTTC,-,-,TRBJ1-2,TRBV5-1
CASSVADRGAFF,TGTGCCAGCAGCGTAGCGGACAGGGGAGCTTTCTTT,TRBD1,-,TRBJ1-1,TRBV9
CASSDRRHLGGDEKLFF,TGCGCCAGCAGTGACCGACGACACCTAGGGGGAGATGAAAAACTGTTTTTT,-,once,TRBJ1-4,TRBV10-2
CASSISGGHQPQHF,TGTGCCAGTAGTATATCGGGGGGGCATCAGCCCCAGCATTTT,-,-,TRBJ1-5,TRBV19
CASSLGAGNEQFF,TGTGCCAGCAGCTTAGGGGCGGGGAATGAGCAGTTCTTC,-,-,TRBJ2-1,TRBV11-3
CASSVLDSNTGELFF,TGTGCCAGCAGCGTTCTCGACTCCAACACCGGGGAGCTGTTTTTT,-,-,TRBJ2-2,TRBV9
CASNQQGDREAFF,TGTGCCAGCAACCAACAGGGGGACCGGGAAGCTTTCTTT,TRBD1,-,TRBJ1-1,TRBV7-2
CASSPGGGSGGEQFF,TGTGCCAGCTCACCGGGGGGCGGGAGTGGCGGTGAGCAGTTCTTC,-,once,TRBJ2-1,TRBV18
CASSLGGSGANVLTF,TGCGCCAGCAGCTTGGGAGGCTCTGGGGCCAACGTCCTGACTTTC,-,once,TRBJ2-6,TRBV5-1
CSVVPGTGGVNQPQHF,TGCAGCGTTGTACCCGGGACAGGGGGAGTTAATCAGCCCCAGCATTTT,TRBD1,-,TRBJ1-5,TRBV29-1
CASSLVPGPNGYTF,TGTGCCAGCAGCTTAGTCCCAGGGCCTAATGGCTACACCTTC,-,-,TRBJ1-2,TRBV13
CASSPLAGGGSQPQHF,TGTGCCAGCAGCCCGTTGGCCGGGGGAGGGAGTCAGCCCCAGCATTTT,-,-,TRBJ1-5,TRBV5-5
CASSTGTSGSTGEQYF,TGCGCCAGCAGCACAGGGACTAGCGGGAGCACAGGCGAGCAGTACTTC,TRBD2,-,TRBJ2-7,TRBV5-1
CSVEDPSSYTF,TGCAGCGTTGAAGACCCCAGTAGCTACACCTTC,-,-,TRBJ1-2,TRBV29-1